This T cell receptor (beta chain) came from a study of T-cell memory formation after mild COVID-19. As for the study in general: TCR clusters were largely donor specific. Study outcomes and limitations: Later expanders leaned toward CD4+, whereas clones contracting from day 15 to 85 were balanced CD4/CD8.

Trimming removed 4 bases from V and 4 bases from J, with 14 bases in between. This CDR3 comprises 14 residues. Germline values: CDR1 SGHDN, CDR2 FVKESK. TCR alpha and TCR beta cDNA libraries carrying sample barcodes and UMIs were produced by 5'RACE using constant-segment primers. Each CDR3 protein gets one entry after TCRdb re-called the 5' RACE reads with MiXCR. The sample lists about 100,000 distinct CDR3 sequences; approximately 15% were seen once. A note on this clonotype: Its antigen is not identified.

The sequence derives from a man aged 18 to 30 who had mild COVID-19 (a few samples of this study predate the infection). Cell type and time point are not known. The V gene is TRBV14, the J gene TRBJ2-7; D gene ambiguous. Sequencing used PBMCs or a T cell subset sorted from them (not recorded which). The CDR3 nucleotides are TGTGCCAGCAGCCGCTCGAATCGCGCTTACGAGCAGTACGTC. Translation gives CASSRSNRAYEQYV.